This T cell receptor (beta chain) was sequenced in a study of cytotoxic CD8 clonotypes in ibrutinib-treated CLL. Study-level background: After a median of about 70 months, some 14 patients stayed remitted and approximately twelve progressed; responses had been partial in approximately 24 and complete in 2.

General observations from the study: Among the clonotypes, public ones were uncommon and contracted or held stable on treatment.

TCRdb's copy holds only in-frame clones and misses some; the assay was immunoSEQ multiplex PCR. The sample holds just over 45,000 clones, roughly two thirds seen once. About this clone itself: As yet, its antigen is unknown.

This receptor was identified in a human donor with chronic lymphocytic leukemia. The sequenced sample was PBMCs, obtained after 12 months of ibrutinib treatment.

The CDR3 DNA follows: TGTGCCAGCAGTTGGGACAGATCTAAAGGCGAGCAGTACTTC. Its translation is CASSWDRSKGEQYF. The V call is TRBV6-5, the J call TRBJ2-7; 7 bases line up with TRBD1. J gave up 6 bases and V 4 bases, and 9 bases lay outside the gene matches. Germline V CDR1 and CDR2: MNHEY, SVGAGI. This CDR3 spans 14 amino acids.